The 2 T cell receptor beta chains given below trace back to one sample, sequenced in a study of T cell responses to AZD1222 COVID-19 vaccine. Measured with immunoSEQ multiplex PCR; TCRdb has only the in-frame clones, and not every one. The sample consists of about 180,000 clones, around 90% of them appearing once. Source: peripheral blood, taken on day 0 of AZD1222 vaccination. The receptor set was obtained from an adult in good health.

V is TRBV29-1 and J is TRBJ1-1; D not certain. This CDR3 has 13 amino acids. In germline, CDR1 is SQVTM, CDR2 ANQGSEA. CDR3 loop: CRARVDRNTEAFF. The CDR3 DNA sequence: TGCAGGGCTAGAGTGGATCGGAACACTGAAGCTTTCTTT.

The sample holds one count of this clone. The chain links TRBV6-5 to TRBJ2-3, with TRBD2 identical over 8 bases. The CDR3 sequence is 15 residues long. The J segment lost 4 bases and the V segment lost 5 bases, leaving 8 bases of the junction unmatched. CDR1 and CDR2 from the germline V gene are MNHEY and SVGAGI. The CDR3 region is CASSLTSGRPDTQYF. CDR3 nucleotide sequence: TGTGCCAGCAGTCTCACTAGCGGACGCCCAGATACGCAGTATTTT.